This T cell receptor beta chain was captured by sequencing in a study of shared clonotypes between healthy human individuals. As for the study in general: Donors, aged 18 to 49, were a couple of women and three men.

CDR1 SGHDT and CDR2 YYEEEE come from the germline V gene. CDR3 size: 12 residues. Deletions cut 0 bases from V and 7 bases from J, with 7 bases between. A note on this clone: Its antigen is currently unknown.

Study findings and constraints: In general, naive subsets displayed greater estimated richness than memory subsets did. Blood was the only sampled material, and tissue repertoires likely differ.

Profiling relied on immunoSEQ multiplex PCR, and the TCRdb table lists in-frame clones only, not all of them. The sample contains around 600,000 clones, approximately 95% of which appear only once. Terminally differentiated effector memory CD45RA+ cells were excluded by CCR7 positive selection of CD45RO-negative cells. This rearrangement joins TRBV5-6 to TRBJ1-1; unclear D gene. What was sequenced was naive CD8+ T cells sorted from blood. The sequence derives from a woman aged 25 to 39 in good health. CDR3 protein: CASSLGPLEAFF. The CDR3 bases are TGTGCCAGCAGCTTGGGACCTCTTGAAGCTTTCTTT.